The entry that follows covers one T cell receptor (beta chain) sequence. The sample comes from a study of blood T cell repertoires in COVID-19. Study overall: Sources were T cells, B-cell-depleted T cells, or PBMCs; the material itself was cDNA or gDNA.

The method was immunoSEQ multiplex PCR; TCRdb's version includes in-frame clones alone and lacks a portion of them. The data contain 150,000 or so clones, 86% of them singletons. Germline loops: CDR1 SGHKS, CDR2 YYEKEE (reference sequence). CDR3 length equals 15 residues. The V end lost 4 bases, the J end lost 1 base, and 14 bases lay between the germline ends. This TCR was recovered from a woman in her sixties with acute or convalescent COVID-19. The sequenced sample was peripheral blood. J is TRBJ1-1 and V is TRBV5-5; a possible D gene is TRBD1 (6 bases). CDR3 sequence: CASSQATGGNTEAFF. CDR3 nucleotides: TGTGCCAGCAGCCAGGCGACAGGTGGGAACACTGAAGCTTTCTTT.